Shown below are 19 T cell receptor beta chains from a single sample sequenced in a study of T cell responses to AZD1222 COVID-19 vaccine. Clones were sequenced by immunoSEQ multiplex PCR, and TCRdb holds only the in-frame ones, with some missing. The table lists about 110,000 clones, around 80% of them singletons. This material consisted of peripheral blood, taken on day 0 of AZD1222 vaccination. The receptors come from an adult in good health.

The chain recombines TRBV4-1 with TRBJ1-3; D may be TRBD1 (5 bases). CDR3 length: 13 residues. V dropped 4 bases and J dropped 9 bases, with 13 bases sitting between them. Per germline, CDR1 MGHRA and CDR2 YSYEKL. The CDR3 DNA reads TGCGCCAGCAGCCCGGAGGCGGGACCCACCATATATTTT. Its protein product is CASSPEAGPTIYF.

This clone showed up just a few times. V and J are TRBV7-8 and TRBJ1-6; D perhaps matches TRBD1 (5 bases). The germline gives CDR1 SGHVS, CDR2 FQNEAQ. V lost 4 bases to trimming and J lost 0 bases, with 10 bases between them. The CDR3 consists of 16 residues. The CDR3 nucleotides read TGTGCCAGCAGCTCTTCGGGGGGCTCCTATAATTCACCCCTCCACTTT. Amino acid sequence: CASSSSGGSYNSPLHF. Drawing the rest from reference TRBV7-8 and TRBJ1-6, the complete variable domain is GAGVSQSPRYKVAKRGQDVALRCDPISGHVSLFWYQQALGQGPEFLTYFQNEAQLDKSGLPSDRFFAERPEGSVSTLKIQRTQQEDSAVYLCASSSSGGSYNSPLHFGNGTRLTVT.

The genes are TRBV7-8 and TRBJ2-7, with D possibly being TRBD2 (6 bases). From germline, CDR1 is SGHVS and CDR2 FQNEAQ. The CDR3 loop spans 15 amino acids. V was shortened by 5 bases and J by 5 bases, with 19 bases between the two germline ends. CDR3 sequence: CASSSQRVMGNEQYF. The CDR3 DNA sequence: TGTGCCAGCAGCAGTCAGCGGGTTATGGGGAACGAGCAGTACTTC.

CDR3 protein: CASSLQGARGNEQFF. DNA of the CDR3: TGTGCCAGCAGTTTGCAGGGGGCAAGGGGCAATGAGCAGTTCTTC. This chain uses TRBV28 with TRBJ2-1, with 8 nucleotides matching TRBD1. V was pared by 3 bases and J by 6 bases, with 7 bases of the junction left unmatched. The CDR3 runs 15 residues. Looked up from germline, CDR1 is MDHEN and CDR2 is SYDVKM.

The chain recombines TRBV18 with TRBJ2-1; D is ambiguous. Germline V gene lookup returns CDR1 KGHSH and CDR2 LQKENI. Trimming removed 3 bases from V and 3 bases from J, with 9 bases in between. This CDR3 has 14 residues. As DNA, the CDR3 is TGTGCCAGCTCACCGCTCAAGGACTACAATGAGCAGTTCTTC. It is translated as CASSPLKDYNEQFF.

The chain is built from TRBV7-5 and TRBJ1-1. TRBV7-5 is tagged as a pseudogene. The CDR3 runs 15 residues. The CDR3 sequence is CARSLVRRRNTEAFF. The CDR3 coding sequence is TGTGCCAGAAGCTTAGTTAGGCGGAGGAACACTGAAGCTTTCTTT.

The chain employs TRBV12-3 or TRBV12-4 and TRBJ1-1; D unclear. Trimming took off 2 bases at V and 0 bases at J, with 4 bases between the two ends. This CDR3 has 13 residues. This CDR3 reads CASSLQVNTEAFF. The CDR3 DNA follows: TGTGCCAGCAGTTTACAGGTGAACACTGAAGCTTTCTTT.

Only one count was recorded for this clone. The V gene is TRBV30, the J gene TRBJ1-2, with D possibly TRBD1 on 5 matching bases. The CDR3 has 13 residues. The germline CDR1 and CDR2 sequences are GTSNPN and SVGIG (reference sequence). Trimming took off 3 bases at V and 4 bases at J, with 12 bases between the two ends. Here the CDR3 DNA reads TGTGCCTGGAGGGCACGGGACGGCTATGGCTACACCTTC. Encoded protein: CAWRARDGYGYTF.

V gene TRBV24-1 combines with J gene TRBJ2-1; D is unresolved. V was clipped by 4 bases and J by 5 bases, with 8 bases between them. The CDR3 has 13 residues. Per germline, CDR1 KGHDR and CDR2 SFDVKD. CDR3 in amino acids: CATSDDFDNEQFF. Written as DNA, the CDR3 is TGTGCCACCAGTGACGACTTCGACAATGAGCAGTTCTTC.

CDR3 loop: CASKTSGKDTQYF. In nucleotides, the CDR3 is TGCGCCAGCAAGACTAGCGGGAAAGATACGCAGTATTTT. This chain links TRBV10-2 with TRBJ2-3, with TRBD2 matching 11 bases. V shed 7 bases, J shed 5 bases, and the junction held 2 bases outside the gene matches. Germline values: CDR1 WSHSY, CDR2 SAAADI. This CDR3 spans 13 amino acids.

The rearrangement joins TRBV7-6 to TRBJ2-5; D may match TRBD1 or TRBD2 (5 bases each). CDR1 is SGHVS and CDR2 is FNYEAQ in the germline V gene. The CDR3 has 15 residues. Trimming stripped 1 base from V and 5 bases from J, with 14 bases between. The CDR3 here is CASSLVAGWGETQYF. The CDR3 coding sequence is TGTGCCAGCAGCTTAGTGGCAGGGTGGGGGGAGACCCAGTACTTC.

The chain links TRBV18 to TRBJ1-1; D perhaps matches TRBD1 (6 bases). Per the germline V gene, CDR1 is KGHSH and CDR2 is LQKENI. The CDR3 spans 15 residues. V was cut by 3 bases and J by 4 bases, with 15 bases left in between. The CDR3 loop is CASSPPQGRGTEAFF. Here the CDR3 DNA reads TGTGCCAGCTCACCCCCACAGGGTAGGGGCACTGAAGCTTTCTTT.

The chain has TRBV29-1 and TRBJ2-4, with D perhaps TRBD1 or TRBD2 (5 bases each). Between the trimmed V and J ends, which lost 1 base and 3 bases, there was a span of 7 bases. Germline-derived CDR1 and CDR2 are SQVTM and ANQGSEA. CDR3 length equals 13 residues. Here the CDR3 reads CSVEGDGKNIQYF. CDR3 sequence (DNA): TGCAGCGTTGAAGGGGACGGCAAAAACATTCAGTACTTC.

The V and J genes are TRBV10-2 and TRBJ2-5, with D tentatively TRBD2 (6 bases). CDR1 and CDR2 from the germline V gene are WSHSY and SAAADI. V gave up 6 bases and J gave up 4 bases, with 18 bases separating them. The CDR3 length is 15 residues. The CDR3 DNA is TGCGCCAGCAGGGAAACGGGAACCGGGGGAGAGACCCAGTACTTC. This gives the protein CASRETGTGGETQYF.

The CDR3 protein is CATSDLQGYGYTF. The CDR3 coding sequence is TGTGCCACCAGTGATTTGCAGGGTTATGGCTACACCTTC. V and J are TRBV24-1 and TRBJ1-2, with D possibly being TRBD1 (5 bases). V shed 0 bases and J shed 5 bases, with 6 bases lying between them. CDR1 is KGHDR, CDR2 SFDVKD, per germline. The CDR3 loop spans 13 amino acids.

The chain employs TRBV27 and TRBJ1-4; 8 positions match TRBD1. CDR1 is MNHEY and CDR2 is SMNVEV in the germline V gene (reference sequence). The CDR3 runs 14 residues. With 4 bases clipped from V and 7 bases from J, the junction kept 5 bases outside the gene matches. CDR3 loop: CASSSQGASEKLFF. The CDR3 coding sequence is TGTGCCAGCAGTTCTCAGGGGGCTAGTGAAAAACTGTTTTTT.

V usage is TRBV7-2 and J usage is TRBJ1-1; no reliable D call. Trimming removed 2 bases from V and 2 bases from J, with 12 bases in between. Germline V CDR1 and CDR2: SGHTA, FQGNSA. The CDR3 loop spans 15 amino acids. The CDR3 DNA follows: TGTGCCAGCAGCTTAACCCCCCAAGGTAACACTGAAGCTTTCTTT. This codes for CASSLTPQGNTEAFF.

The chain joins TRBV18 to TRBJ1-2; D gene ambiguous. Germline CDR1 is KGHSH and CDR2 is LQKENI. V lost 3 bases and J 2 bases, leaving 13 bases between the germline ends. This CDR3 is 15 amino acids long. CDR3 loop: CASSPSGLNNYGYTF. CDR3 nucleotide sequence: TGTGCCAGCTCACCGTCGGGCCTGAACAACTATGGCTACACCTTC.

A note on this clone: The germline gene is not matched at one end of the junction; a read error may be the cause. The chain couples TRBV7-3 to TRBJ1-6, with D maybe TRBD1 (6 bases). The CDR3 extends over 14 amino acids. CDR1 is SGHTA, CDR2 FQGTGA, per germline. The CDR3 DNA reads as TGTGTCAGCAGCTTACAGGGATCGGGGTCACCCCTCCACTTT. Translating gives CVSSLQGSGSPLHF. The whole variable domain, remainder taken from reference TRBV7-3 and TRBJ1-6, is GAGVSQTPSNKVTEKGKYVELRCDPISGHTALYWYRQSLGQGPEFLIYFQGTGAADDSGLPNDRFFAVRPEGSVSTLKIQRTERGDSAVYLCVSSLQGSGSPLHFGNGTRLTVT.